Listed here are 8 T cell receptor beta chains from one sample, sequenced in a study of blood T cell repertoires in COVID-19. Sequencing used immunoSEQ multiplex PCR; TCRdb keeps in-frame clones, though not all of them. The repertoire has 110,000 to 150,000 clones, roughly 80% of them found once; the top ten carry around 3.4%. The sequenced sample consisted of peripheral blood. The receptors stem from a man between 70 and 80 years old who had recovered from COVID-19.

V is TRBV6-5 and J is TRBJ2-4; no clear D. CDR3 length: 12 residues. Germline assignment: CDR1 MNHEY and CDR2 SVGAGI. Trimming cost V 6 bases and J 7 bases, with 10 bases left between them. The CDR3 coding sequence is TGTGCCAGCAGCCTGACGAGGAACATTCAGTACTTC. Translating it yields CASSLTRNIQYF.

The chain links TRBV7-9 to TRBJ2-7; 11 positions match TRBD2. This CDR3 spans 16 amino acids. The V and J ends lost 3 bases and 3 bases, in that order; junction bases with no gene match: 7. CDR1 and CDR2 from the germline V gene are SEHNR and FQNEAQ (reference sequence). CDR3 protein: CASSFFTTSGVYEQYF. Written as DNA, the CDR3 is TGTGCCAGCAGCTTTTTTACGACTAGCGGGGTCTACGAGCAGTACTTC.

The chain couples TRBV7-8 to TRBJ2-7, with 9 bases aligning to TRBD1. The ends lost 3 bases at V and 5 bases at J; junction bases unmatched: 5. The germline V gene encodes CDR1 SGHVS and CDR2 FQNEAQ. The CDR3 runs to 14 residues. CDR3 amino acids: CASSFRDRVNEQYF. The DNA of the CDR3 is TGTGCCAGCAGCTTTCGGGACAGGGTTAACGAGCAGTACTTC.

This clone was picked up many times. This chain links TRBV13 with TRBJ1-1, with D possibly being TRBD1 (6 bases). The CDR3 length is 13 residues. The germline CDR1 and CDR2 sequences are PRHDT and FYEKMQ (reference sequence). V gave up 5 bases and J gave up 4 bases, with 11 bases separating them. The CDR3 region has the DNA TGTGCCAGCAGCCGAGGGGGTCTCACTGAAGCTTTCTTT. Residues: CASSRGGLTEAFF.

The rearrangement uses TRBV7-8 and TRBJ2-1; 7 nucleotides match TRBD2. Per germline, CDR1 SGHVS and CDR2 FQNEAQ. CDR3 size: 17 residues. V lost 1 base to trimming and J lost 4 bases; unmatched junction nucleotides: 10. CDR3 in DNA: TGTGCCAGCAGCTTAGAGAGCTCGGCTAGCGGATACAATGAGCAGTTCTTC. This translates into CASSLESSASGYNEQFF.

The chain is built from TRBV5-1 and TRBJ2-2, with 16 positions matching TRBD2. With 4 bases clipped from V and 4 bases from J, the junction kept 16 bases outside the gene matches. The germline CDR1 and CDR2 sequences are SGHRS and YFSETQ. This CDR3 spans 21 amino acids. The CDR3: CASSKPSGTSGRALGTGELFF. The CDR3 DNA reads as TGCGCCAGCAGCAAACCGTCCGGGACTAGCGGGAGGGCCCTGGGCACCGGGGAGCTGTTTTTT.

The chain combines TRBV6-5 with TRBJ1-3, with D maybe TRBD1 (6 bases). The CDR3 loop spans 14 amino acids. Germline lookup yields CDR1 MNHEY and CDR2 SVGAGI. The V end was cut by 9 bases, the J end by 3 bases, with 15 bases between. CDR3 sequence: CASGQYGLGNTIYF. Here the CDR3 DNA reads TGTGCCAGTGGACAGTACGGGCTTGGAAACACCATATATTTT.

CDR3 residues: CASIRRVSSGNTIYF. The CDR3 DNA reads as TGTGCCAGCATTAGGAGAGTGAGCTCTGGAAACACCATATATTTT. The gene calls are TRBV2 and TRBJ1-3; no reliable D call. Between the trimmed V and J ends, which lost 7 bases and 0 bases, there was a span of 13 bases. The germline V gene encodes CDR1 SNHLY and CDR2 FYNNEI. The CDR3 has 15 amino acids.